Given below is one TCR beta chain in context. Compared with germline, one end of the junction differs, possibly owing to a read error. The CDR3 consists of 14 residues. From germline, CDR1 is MNHNS and CDR2 SASEGT. This sample stems from a study of cytomegalovirus exposure and HLA in healthy donors. 13 Jbeta primers and 60 Vbeta primers were used for the PCR. Produced via immunoSEQ multiplex PCR; TCRdb's table is partial and in-frame only. The sample records roughly 84,000 clones, more than 50% being singletons. The receptor was isolated from a woman in her 40s in good health and CMV-seropositive. This chain links TRBV6-1 with TRBJ2-2; the D gene is possibly TRBD2 (5 bases). The sequenced material came from PBMCs. The DNA for the CDR3 is TGTGCCAGCAGTGCCACTAGGAACGCCGGGGAGCTGTTTTTT. Translated: CASSATRNAGELFF.